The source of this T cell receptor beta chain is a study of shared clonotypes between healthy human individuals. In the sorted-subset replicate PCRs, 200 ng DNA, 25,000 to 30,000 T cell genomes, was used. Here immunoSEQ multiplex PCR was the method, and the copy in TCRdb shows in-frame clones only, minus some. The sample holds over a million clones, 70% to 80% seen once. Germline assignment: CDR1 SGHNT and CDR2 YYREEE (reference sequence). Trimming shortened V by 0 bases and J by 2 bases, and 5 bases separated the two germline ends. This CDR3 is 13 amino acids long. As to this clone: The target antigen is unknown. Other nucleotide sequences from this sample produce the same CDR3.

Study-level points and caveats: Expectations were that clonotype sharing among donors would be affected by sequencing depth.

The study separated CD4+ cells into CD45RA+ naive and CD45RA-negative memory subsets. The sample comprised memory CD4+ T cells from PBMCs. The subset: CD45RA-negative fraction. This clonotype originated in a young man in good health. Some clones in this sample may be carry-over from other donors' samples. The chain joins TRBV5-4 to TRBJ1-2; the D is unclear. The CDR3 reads CASSLDRNYGYTF. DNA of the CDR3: TGTGCCAGCAGCTTGGATCGGAACTATGGCTACACCTTC.